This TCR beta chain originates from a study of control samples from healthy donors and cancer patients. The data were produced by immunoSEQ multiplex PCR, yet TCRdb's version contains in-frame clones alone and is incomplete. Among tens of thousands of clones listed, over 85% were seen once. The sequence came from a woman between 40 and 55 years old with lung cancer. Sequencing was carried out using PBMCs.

For the CDR3, the DNA is TGTGCCAGCAGCTTAGCCAGAGATTACTACGAGCAGTACTTC. Translating gives CASSLARDYYEQYF. J is TRBJ2-7 and V is TRBV7-2; D not certain. This CDR3 comprises 14 residues. Germline V gene data show CDR1 as SGHTA and CDR2 as FQGNSA. V shed 0 bases and J shed 3 bases, with 9 bases lying between them.